These T cell receptor beta chains were read from a single sample in a study of T cell repertoires in aging, cancer and after chemotherapy. TCRdb passed the multiplex PCR reads through MiXCR, listing each CDR3 protein once. The table shows 9,000 to 13,000 distinct CDR3 sequences, with approximately 30% occurring only once. The sequencing sample was made of blood. These receptors were taken from a human donor in good health. The donor label of this sample is uncertain. Each CDR3 is given with its conserved first and last residue. Each record gives: clone size, V gene, D gene, J gene, CDR3 protein, CDR3 DNA. D genes are given only for firm matches. A clone size is listed for some rows: how often the clone was seen (once, few, many), or a class if it is expanded.

>.|TRBV20-1|TRBD1|TRBJ1-2
CSALRQGASGYTF
TGCAGTGCGCTTCGACAGGGGGCGTCGGGCTACACCTTC
>.|TRBV7-4|.|TRBJ2-2
CASSSRHSTGELFF
TGTGCCAGCAGCTCCCGGCACAGCACCGGGGAGCTGTTTTTT
>medium-sized|TRBV6-1|.|TRBJ1-6
CASIGQLNSPLHF
TGTGCCAGCATTGGACAGCTCAATTCACCCCTCCACTTT
>.|TRBV14|.|TRBJ2-3
CASSHTDTQYF
TGTGCCAGCAGCCACACAGATACGCAGTATTTT
>.|TRBV12-3/TRBV12-4|.|TRBJ2-4
CASSSDSDAKNIQYF
TGTGCCAGCAGTTCGGACAGCGACGCCAAAAACATTCAGTACTTC
>medium-sized|TRBV29-1|.|TRBJ2-5
CSATFSAGETQYF
TGCAGCGCTACCTTTTCGGCTGGAGAGACCCAGTACTTC
>few|TRBV6-5|.|TRBJ2-7
CASRSGRESSYEQYF
TGTGCCAGCAGGTCAGGCAGGGAGAGCTCCTACGAGCAGTACTTC
>.|TRBV15|TRBD1|TRBJ1-6
CATSRQIYPGQVDPYNSPLHF
TGTGCCACCAGCAGACAAATATACCCGGGACAGGTGGATCCCTATAATTCACCCCTCCACTTT
>.|TRBV14|.|TRBJ2-2
CASSQWSTTGELFF
TGTGCCAGCAGCCAATGGAGTACCACCGGGGAGCTGTTTTTT
>.|TRBV10-3|.|TRBJ1-1
CAIKLSSMNTEAFF
TGTGCCATCAAGCTCAGTTCCATGAACACTGAAGCTTTCTTT
>.|TRBV5-6|TRBD2|TRBJ2-3
CASRQGLAGYTDTQYF
TGTGCCAGCAGACAGGGACTAGCGGGGTACACAGATACGCAGTATTTT
>few|TRBV11-1|.|TRBJ2-7
CASSLVPGVSSYEQYF
TGTGCCAGCAGCTTAGTTCCGGGGGTGTCCTCCTACGAGCAGTACTTC
>once|TRBV7-2|.|TRBJ2-3
CASSLGVADTQYF
TGTGCCAGCAGCTTAGGGGTGGCAGATACGCAGTATTTT
>few|TRBV19|TRBD1|TRBJ1-5
CASTGQGTISNQPQHF
TGTGCCAGTACGGGACAGGGAACCATTAGCAATCAGCCCCAGCATTTT
>.|TRBV29-1|.|TRBJ2-1
CSVDGGGGNEQFF
TGCAGCGTTGATGGGGGCGGGGGCAATGAGCAGTTCTTC
>.|TRBV6-2/TRBV6-3|.|TRBJ2-1
CASRNSGENEQFF
TGTGCCAGCAGGAACTCGGGCGAGAATGAGCAGTTCTTC
>.|TRBV7-9|TRBD2|TRBJ2-7
CASSQTCREGGYEQYF
TGTGCCAGCAGCCAGACGTGTAGGGAGGGCGGTTACGAGCAGTACTTC
>medium-sized|TRBV5-6|.|TRBJ2-5
CASSLGDKTQYF
TGTGCCAGCAGCTTGGGGGATAAGACCCAGTACTTC
>few|TRBV6-1|.|TRBJ2-7
CASSRERAHEQYF
TGTGCCAGCAGCCGGGAGAGGGCCCACGAGCAGTACTTC
>medium-sized|TRBV29-1|TRBD2|TRBJ2-7
CSVEGGLAGVYEQYF
TGCAGCGTTGAGGGGGGACTAGCGGGAGTTTACGAGCAGTACTTC
>.|TRBV6-5|.|TRBJ1-1
CASSQVFNGANAFF
TGTGCCAGCAGTCAAGTGTTTAATGGGGCTAATGCTTTCTTT
>.|TRBV5-1|.|TRBJ2-7
CASSLDILGPYEQYF
TGCGCCAGCAGCTTGGACATATTGGGTCCCTACGAGCAGTACTTC
>few|TRBV6-5|.|TRBJ2-4
CASSRTGGKNIQYF
TGTGCCAGCAGCCGGACCGGGGGCAAAAACATTCAGTACTTC
>.|TRBV20-1|TRBD2|TRBJ2-5
CSARRLAAQETQYF
TGCAGTGCTCGTAGACTAGCGGCACAAGAGACCCAGTACTTC